Sequencing of this TCR beta chain was carried out in a study of blood T cell repertoires in COVID-19. Study-level background: Nucleic acid was either cDNA or gDNA, and it came from T cells, B-cell-depleted T cells, or PBMCs.

Trimming left V 2 bases short and J 4 bases short, with 26 bases between. There are 18 residues in the CDR3. CDR1 is GTSNPN and CDR2 is SVGIG in the germline V gene (reference sequence). Under the authors' procedure: For nucleated cells, counts were estimated from reference gene primer amplification. The method was immunoSEQ multiplex PCR; TCRdb's version includes in-frame clones alone and lacks a portion of them. The V and J calls and clone size were taken over from that table, and D and trimming were inferred from the DNA. The sample has about 160,000 clones, 80% to 90% seen once; the top ten hold roughly 3.1%.

The receptor was isolated from a man aged 60-69 years with acute or convalescent COVID-19. What was sequenced was peripheral blood. V gene TRBV30 combines with J gene TRBJ1-1; D may be TRBD1 (6 bases). Here the CDR3 reads CAWSFNGRGPPIGTEAFF. DNA for the CDR3: TGTGCCTGGAGTTTTAACGGCAGGGGCCCTCCGATCGGCACTGAAGCTTTCTTT.